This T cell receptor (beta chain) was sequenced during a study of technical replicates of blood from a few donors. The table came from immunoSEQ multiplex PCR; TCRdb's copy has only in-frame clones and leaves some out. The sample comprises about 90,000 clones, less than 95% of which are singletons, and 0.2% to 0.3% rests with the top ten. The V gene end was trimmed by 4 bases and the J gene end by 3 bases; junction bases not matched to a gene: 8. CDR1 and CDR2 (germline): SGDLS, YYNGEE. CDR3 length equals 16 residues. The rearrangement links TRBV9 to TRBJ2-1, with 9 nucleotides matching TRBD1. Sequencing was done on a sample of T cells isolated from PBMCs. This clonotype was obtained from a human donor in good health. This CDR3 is CASSSRTGGIYNEQFF. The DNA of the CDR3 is TGTGCCAGCAGCTCACGAACAGGGGGCATCTACAATGAGCAGTTCTTC.